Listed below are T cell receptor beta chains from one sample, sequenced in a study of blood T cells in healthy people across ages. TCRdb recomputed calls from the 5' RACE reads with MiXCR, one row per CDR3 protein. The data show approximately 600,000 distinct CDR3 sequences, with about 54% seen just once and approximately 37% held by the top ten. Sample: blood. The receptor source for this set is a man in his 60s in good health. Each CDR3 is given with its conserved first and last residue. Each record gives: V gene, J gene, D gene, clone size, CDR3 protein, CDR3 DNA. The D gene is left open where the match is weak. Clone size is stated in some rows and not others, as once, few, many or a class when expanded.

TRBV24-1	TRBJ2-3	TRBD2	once	CATSEPGLAVNTDTQYF	TGTGCCACCAGTGAACCGGGACTAGCGGTTAACACAGATACGCAGTATTTT
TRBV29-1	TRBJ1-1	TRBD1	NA	CSAAGTVNTEAFF	TGCAGCGCCGCCGGGACAGTGAACACTGAAGCTTTCTTT
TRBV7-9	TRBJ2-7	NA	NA	CASSPHFLGRLYEQYF	TGTGCCAGCAGCCCCCACTTCTTGGGTCGGCTCTACGAGCAGTACTTC
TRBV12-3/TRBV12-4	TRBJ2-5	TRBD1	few	CASSSRTGLGETQYF	TGTGCCAGCAGTTCCAGGACAGGGTTGGGCGAGACCCAGTACTTC
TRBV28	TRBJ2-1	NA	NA	CASSPPAVSSYNEQFF	TGTGCCAGCAGTCCCCCAGCGGTGAGCTCCTACAATGAGCAGTTCTTC
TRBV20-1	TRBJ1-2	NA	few	CSAEDKGGYGYTF	TGCAGTGCGGAGGACAAGGGAGGCTATGGCTACACCTTC
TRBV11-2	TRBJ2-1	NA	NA	CASSQGTDEQFF	TGTGCCAGTAGCCAGGGCACGGATGAGCAGTTCTTC
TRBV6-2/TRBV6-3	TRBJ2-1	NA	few	CASSGQNEQFF	TGTGCCAGCAGTGGGCAGAATGAGCAGTTCTTC
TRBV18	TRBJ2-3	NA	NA	CASSLYSSTDTQYF	TGTGCCAGCTCACTTTACAGTAGCACAGATACGCAGTATTTT
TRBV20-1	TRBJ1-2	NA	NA	CSASPGILGGYTF	TGCAGTGCTAGTCCCGGGATCTTGGGTGGCTACACCTTC
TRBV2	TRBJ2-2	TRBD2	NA	CASGLAGGNTGELFF	TGTGCCAGCGGACTAGCGGGGGGGAACACCGGGGAGCTGTTTTTT
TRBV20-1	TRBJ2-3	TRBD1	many	CSARDIGQGTDTQYF	TGCAGTGCTAGAGATATAGGACAGGGCACAGATACGCAGTATTTT
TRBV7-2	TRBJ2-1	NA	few	CASSLVVGLSSYNEQFF	TGTGCCAGCAGCTTAGTTGTGGGACTCAGCTCCTACAATGAGCAGTTCTTC
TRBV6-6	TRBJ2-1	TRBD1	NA	CASSPPGQGSNEQFF	TGTGCCAGCAGCCCCCCGGGACAGGGGTCCAATGAGCAGTTCTTC
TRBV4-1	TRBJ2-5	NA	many	CASSSGHQQETQYF	TGCGCCAGCAGCTCCGGACACCAACAAGAGACCCAGTACTTC
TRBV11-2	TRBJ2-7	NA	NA	CASSPGAWLHEQYF	TGTGCCAGCAGCCCGGGAGCGTGGCTGCACGAGCAGTACTTC